The clone carrying this T cell receptor beta chain was seen only a few times. Its antigen is still unknown. TCR beta VDJ and CDR3 were profiled, and genomic DNA was the template. TCRdb ran MiXCR on the reads and lists one entry per CDR3 protein. The sample lists 310,000 or so distinct CDR3 sequences, 56% seen once, with approximately 1.3% in the top ten. This record comes from a study of CD8+CD57+ T cells in acquired aplastic anemia. Study summary: CD4+ and CD8+ cells, once sorted, gave DNA averaging approximately 3 ug. Overall study findings and caveats: CD8+ Simpson's diversity in patients was not significantly different from that in controls. Patients and controls shared about 27 CD8+ CDR3 sequences.

All patients picked for sequencing had shown, by flow cytometry, an expansion of CD8+CD57+ cells. Germline CDR1 reads LNHNV; CDR2 reads YYDKDF (reference sequence). The CDR3 extends over 15 amino acids. The J segment lost 3 bases and the V segment lost 6 bases, leaving 5 bases of the junction unmatched. This clonotype originated in a human donor with aplastic anemia. J is TRBJ1-5 and V is TRBV15, with TRBD1 matching 10 bases. The sequenced sample was sorted CD4+, CD8+, or CD8+CD57+ T cells (not recorded which) from PBMCs. The CDR3 loop is CATSPDRGVNQPQHF. CDR3 in DNA: TGTGCCACCAGTCCGGACAGGGGGGTCAATCAGCCCCAGCATTTT.